This T cell receptor beta chain was observed in a study of cytomegalovirus exposure and HLA in healthy donors (dated by TCRdb to the late 2010s). Broadly, across the study: A later analysis indicated that the 90 to 150 validation repertoires were generated on the platform also employed for the 666 repertoires of the first cohort. To predict cytomegalovirus infection status, the study combined high-throughput TCR immunosequencing, statistical association of individual TCRs with disease status, and machine learning. Along with the approximately 600-subject first cohort, a separate validation cohort of over a hundred different subjects was used. The study aimed to test whether signatures of past pathogen exposure could be identified by cataloging public T cell receptors.

Note on this clone: Its antigen target is currently unknown. Base qualities are missing; no much larger clone stands one base away.

Libraries were constructed by the immunoSEQ multiplex PCR assay. Turning to the authors' computational methods: To diagnose cytomegalovirus status from the catalog of TCR beta chain sequences, a statistical classification framework was built. This is the immuneACCESS table as TCRdb keeps it, with only in-frame sequences that have V and J called. A part of the clones is gone; compared with another copy, unresolved V genes explain less than half, and the rest is unexplained. V and J calls and clone size follow that table, whereas D and trimming were derived from the DNA. Present in this sample are roughly 330,000 clones, roughly 87% of which were seen just once. Of the sample, 0.95% to 1.5% falls within the top ten clones. In the germline V gene, CDR1 corresponds to SGHRS and CDR2 to YFSETQ. Including cysteine and phenylalanine, the CDR3 has 16 amino acids. Only the CDR3 DNA is retained, 48 bases long and in frame from the first base. The germline V and J ends show losses of 4 bases and 0 bases respectively, and no gene match explains 7 bases of the junction.

Overall results and qualifications from the work: Cytomegalovirus status was reported to be diagnosed by the classifier with high specificity and sensitivity in both the original and validation cohorts. Most TCR sequences were observed very rarely across donors, whereas some public TCRs were present in many individuals. The study gave a list of under 200 TCR beta chains associated with cytomegalovirus. In a later analysis, TCRs clustered in the first cohort were found to also tend to co-occur in the 130 or so validation repertoires, with approximately 95% of cluster scores above 0. It was suggested by the authors that the approach could potentially be generalized to other disease states and immunological phenotypes. The validation cohort had no HLA typing available for a later analysis, so co-occurrence within that cohort was assessed over all 130 or so repertoires. In vitro tests confirmed that a few of the cytomegalovirus-associated TCR beta chains recognize cytomegalovirus antigens.

The donors belonged to the validation cohort of 90 to 150 subjects, which was separate from the roughly 680-subject first cohort. This clonotype was obtained from a young woman in good health and CMV-seropositive. The material sequenced was PBMCs. The sequence is built from TRBV5-1 and TRBJ2-1; 7 junctional bases match TRBD2. DNA sequence: TGCGCCAGCAGCCCGGGGGTAGCGGGCTCCTACAATGAGCAGTTCTTC. This is translated as CASSPGVAGSYNEQFF.